Listed here is a single T cell receptor (beta chain). Its cognate antigen is unknown. CD8 cells regarded as naive lacked CD45RO, were positively chosen for CCR7, and omitted terminally differentiated effector memory CD45RA+ cells. This CDR3 region has 16 residues. Germline V lookup: CDR1 MNHEY, CDR2 SMNVEV (reference sequence). V shed 0 bases and J shed 3 bases, with 15 bases lying between them. The protocol was immunoSEQ multiplex PCR, while the TCRdb copy is restricted to in-frame clones and leaves out a portion. The sample has more than 2 million clones; roughly 94% are singletons. The data stem from a study of shared clonotypes between healthy human individuals. Study context: The cohort had two women and three men, ages 18 to 49.

The study's findings and limits: Investigators expected sequencing depth to affect clonotype sharing among donors. Some naive CD4 clonotypes, approximately 4.5%, turned up in common across several donors. Memory subsets generally showed lower estimated richness than naive subsets.

The source of this sequence is a man between 18 and 29 years old in good health. The sample consisted of naive CD8+ T cells sorted from blood. The chain employs TRBV27 and TRBJ2-7; tentatively, D is TRBD2 (6 bases). CDR3 sequence reads: CASSLSPGTQIYEQYF. CDR3 bases: TGTGCCAGCAGTTTATCTCCCGGGACTCAAATCTACGAGCAGTACTTC.